This T cell receptor (beta chain) comes out of a study of blood T cell repertoires in COVID-19. About the research overall: The United States, Italy and Spain supplied acute and convalescent COVID-19 samples. T cells, B-cell-depleted T cells, or PBMCs provided the cDNA or gDNA that served as material.

The table lists this clone with a few counts. Seattle cases were enrolled at active infection and followed longitudinally. In the authors' workflow: Cell counts per sample came from amplifying reference gene primers. Generated by immunoSEQ multiplex PCR, the TCRdb table keeps only in-frame clones and is missing some. V and J calls plus clone size are reproduced from that table; the DNA served to infer D and trimming. The table has under 300,000 clones, 86% seen once. The sample was peripheral blood. This clonotype originated in a woman between 65 and 79 years old with COVID-19, enrolled during active disease.

The CDR3 region has the DNA TGTGCCAGCAGCCCTTTGACAGGGCATAATTCACCCCTCCACTTT. As protein: CASSPLTGHNSPLHF. This chain joins TRBV9 and TRBJ1-6; 7 bases match TRBD1. This CDR3 is 15 amino acids long. The germline V gene encodes CDR1 SGDLS and CDR2 YYNGEE. With V trimmed by 4 bases and J by 5 bases, 6 bases remained unmatched.